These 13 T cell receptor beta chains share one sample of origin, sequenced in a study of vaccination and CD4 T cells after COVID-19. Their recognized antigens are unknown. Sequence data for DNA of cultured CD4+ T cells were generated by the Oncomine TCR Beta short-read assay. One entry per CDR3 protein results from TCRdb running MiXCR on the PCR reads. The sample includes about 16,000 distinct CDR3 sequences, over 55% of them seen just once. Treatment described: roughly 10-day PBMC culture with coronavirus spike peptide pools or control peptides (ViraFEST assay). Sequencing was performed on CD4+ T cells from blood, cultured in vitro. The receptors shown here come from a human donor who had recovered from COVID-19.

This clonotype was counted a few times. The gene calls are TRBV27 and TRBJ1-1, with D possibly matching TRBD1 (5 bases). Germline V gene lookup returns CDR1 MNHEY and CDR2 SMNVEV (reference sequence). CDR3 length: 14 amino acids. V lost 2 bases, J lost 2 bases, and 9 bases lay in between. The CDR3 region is CASSLDRYNTEAFF. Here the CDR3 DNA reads TGTGCCAGCAGTTTAGACAGATACAACACTGAAGCTTTCTTT.

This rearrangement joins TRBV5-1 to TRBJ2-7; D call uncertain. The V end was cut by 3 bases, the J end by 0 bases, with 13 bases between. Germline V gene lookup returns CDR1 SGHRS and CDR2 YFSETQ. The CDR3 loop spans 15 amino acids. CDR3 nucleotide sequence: TGCGCCAGCAGCTGGGGTGACGTTAACTCCTACGAGCAGTACTTC. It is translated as CASSWGDVNSYEQYF. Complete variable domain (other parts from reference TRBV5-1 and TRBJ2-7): KAGVTQTPRYLIKTRGQQVTLSCSPISGHRSVSWYQQTPGQGLQFLFEYFSETQRNKGNFPGRFSGRQFSNSRSEMNVSTLELGDSALYLCASSWGDVNSYEQYFGPGTRLTVT.

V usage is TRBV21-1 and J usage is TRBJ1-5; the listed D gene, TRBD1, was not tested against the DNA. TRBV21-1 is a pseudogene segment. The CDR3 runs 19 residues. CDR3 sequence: CASKEWGEPMGRGNQPQHF. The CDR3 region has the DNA TGTGCCAGCAAAGAATGGGGCGAACCGATGGGGCGCGGCAATCAGCCCCAGCATTTT.

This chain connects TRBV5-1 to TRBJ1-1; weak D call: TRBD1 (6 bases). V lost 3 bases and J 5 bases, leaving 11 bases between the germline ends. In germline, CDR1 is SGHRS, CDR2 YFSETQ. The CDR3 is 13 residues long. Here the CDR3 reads CASSSTGRTEAFF. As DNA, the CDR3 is TGCGCCAGCAGCTCTACAGGGAGGACTGAAGCTTTCTTT.

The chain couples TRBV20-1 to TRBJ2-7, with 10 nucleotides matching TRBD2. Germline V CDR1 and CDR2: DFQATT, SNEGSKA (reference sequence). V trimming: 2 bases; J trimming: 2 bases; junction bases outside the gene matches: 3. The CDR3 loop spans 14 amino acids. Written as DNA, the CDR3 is TGCAGTGCTAGAAGCGGGAGGGGGACCTACGAGCAGTACTTC. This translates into CSARSGRGTYEQYF.

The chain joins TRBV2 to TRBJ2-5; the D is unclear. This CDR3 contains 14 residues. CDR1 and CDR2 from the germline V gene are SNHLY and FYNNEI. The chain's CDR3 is CVSKSGQYQETQYF. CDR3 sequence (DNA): TGTGTCTCAAAGTCTGGGCAGTACCAAGAGACCCAGTACTTC.

As DNA, the CDR3 is TGTGCCAGCAGCTTAGAATGGGAAGAGACCCAGTACTTC. Its protein product is CASSLEWEETQYF. The V gene is TRBV7-2, the J gene TRBJ2-5; D uncertain. CDR3 length equals 13 residues. CDR1 SGHTA and CDR2 FQGNSA come from the germline V gene. V lost 1 base to trimming and J lost 3 bases, with 6 bases between them.

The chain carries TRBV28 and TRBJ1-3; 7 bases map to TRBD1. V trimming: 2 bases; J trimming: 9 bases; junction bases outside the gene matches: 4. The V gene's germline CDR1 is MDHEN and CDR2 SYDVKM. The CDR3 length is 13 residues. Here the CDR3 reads CASSLSAGGTIYF. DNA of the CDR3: TGTGCCAGCAGTTTAAGCGCAGGGGGCACCATATATTTT.

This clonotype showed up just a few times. The CDR3 loop is CSAPLQGAPNQPQHF. In nucleotides, the CDR3 is TGCAGTGCTCCTCTACAGGGGGCCCCTAATCAGCCCCAGCATTTT. The rearrangement links TRBV20-1 to TRBJ1-5; 9 nucleotides line up with TRBD1. The germline CDR1 and CDR2 sequences are DFQATT and SNEGSKA (reference sequence). The CDR3 loop spans 15 amino acids. Trimming took 5 bases from V and 4 from J; bases not matched to a gene: 9.

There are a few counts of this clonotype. CDR3 amino acids: CSARDLGVRQETQYF. For the CDR3, the DNA is TGCAGTGCTAGAGATCTGGGGGTGAGACAAGAGACCCAGTACTTC. The chain joins TRBV20-1 to TRBJ2-5; perhaps D is TRBD1 or TRBD2 (5 bases each). The CDR3 sequence is 15 residues long. The germline V gene encodes CDR1 DFQATT and CDR2 SNEGSKA (reference sequence). Trimming took off 0 bases at V and 2 bases at J, with 13 bases between the two ends.

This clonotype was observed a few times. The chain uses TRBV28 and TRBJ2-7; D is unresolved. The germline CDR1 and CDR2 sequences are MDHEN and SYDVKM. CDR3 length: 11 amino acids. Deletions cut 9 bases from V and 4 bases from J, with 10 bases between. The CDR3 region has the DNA TGTGCCAGTACCATGGGGTACGAGCAGTACTTC. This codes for CASTMGYEQYF. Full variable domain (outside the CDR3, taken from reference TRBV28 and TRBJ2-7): DVKVTQSSRYLVKRTGEKVFLECVQDMDHENMFWYRQDPGLGLRLIYFSYDVKMKEKGDIPEGYSVSREKKERFSLILESASTNQTSMYLCASTMGYEQYFGPGTRLTVT.

The CDR3 loop is CASSPRPSGASGETQYF. CDR3 DNA sequence: TGTGCCAGCAGCCCCCGTCCTAGCGGGGCCTCCGGGGAGACCCAGTACTTC. V usage is TRBV9 and J usage is TRBJ2-5; 9 bases match TRBD2. The V gene end was trimmed by 4 bases and the J gene end by 5 bases; junction bases not matched to a gene: 15. From germline, CDR1 is SGDLS and CDR2 YYNGEE. This CDR3 has 17 residues.

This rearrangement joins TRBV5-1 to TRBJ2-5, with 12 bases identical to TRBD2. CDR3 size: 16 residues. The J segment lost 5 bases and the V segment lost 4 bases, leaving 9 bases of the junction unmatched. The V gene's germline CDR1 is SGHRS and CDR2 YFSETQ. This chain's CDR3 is CASSPPSGGAAETQYF. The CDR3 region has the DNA TGCGCCAGCAGCCCCCCTAGCGGGGGGGCCGCGGAGACCCAGTACTTC.